Listed here are 3 T cell receptor beta chains from one sample, sequenced in a study of T cells in Graves' hyperthyroidism and ophthalmopathy. Template material for amplifying TCR beta CDR3 regions consisted of RNA transcripts. With the HTBI primer set, the TCR CDR3 went through a first round of RT-PCR. Each CDR3 protein gets one entry after TCRdb re-called the multiplex PCR reads with MiXCR. The sample carries about 600,000 distinct CDR3 sequences, approximately 15% recorded once. Sample: blood. These receptors were obtained from a woman aged 18-29 years with Graves' ophthalmopathy.

This clonotype was seen repeatedly, ten times or more. V and J are TRBV29-1 and TRBJ2-5, with D possibly being TRBD1 (6 bases). Germline assignment: CDR1 SQVTM and CDR2 ANQGSEA. CDR3 length equals 12 residues. V lost 4 bases to trimming and J lost 4 bases, with 10 bases between them. CDR3 nucleotides: TGCAGCGTTGGTACAGGGTTAGAGACCCAGTACTTC. Its translation: CSVGTGLETQYF.

A word on this clonotype: One base away lies a much larger clone, so this may be a sequencing read error. The CDR3 region has the DNA TGCAGTGCTAGAGATGACGTCGGCCGAGCCCGGACTAGCGGGGCCGAACGCACAGATACGCAGTATTTT. This encodes CSARDDVGRARTSGAERTDTQYF. The chain employs TRBV20-1 and TRBJ2-3, with TRBD2 matching 12 bases. This CDR3 contains 23 residues. Trimming removed 0 bases from V and 1 base from J; junction bases left unmatched: 23. CDR1 is DFQATT and CDR2 is SNEGSKA in the germline V gene (reference sequence).

This clonotype was counted between two and nine times. This CDR3 is CASSVGADSYNSPLHF. For the CDR3, the DNA is TGTGCCAGCAGCGTAGGGGCGGACTCCTATAATTCACCCCTCCACTTT. The chain is built from TRBV9 and TRBJ1-6; no clear D gene. The CDR3 sequence is 16 residues long. Trimming stripped 0 bases from V and 0 bases from J, with 7 bases between. CDR1 SGDLS and CDR2 YYNGEE come from the germline V gene. Complete variable domain (other parts from reference TRBV9 and TRBJ1-6): DSGVTQTPKHLITATGQRVTLRCSPRSGDLSVYWYQQSLDQGLQFLIQYYNGEERAKGNILERFSAQQFPDLHSELNLSSLELGDSALYFCASSVGADSYNSPLHFGNGTRLTVT.